The TCR beta chain under discussion was sequenced for a study of blood T cell repertoires in COVID-19. Libraries were prepared by immunoSEQ multiplex PCR; TCRdb keeps only in-frame clonotypes and omits some of them. This table holds a few hundred thousand clones, around 87% found once. V lost 2 bases and J lost 2; bases outside the gene matches: 6. This CDR3 comprises 17 residues. CDR1 and CDR2 (germline): SGHVS, FQNEAQ. This clone was recorded a few times. The receptor comes from a woman aged 50 to 60 with acute or convalescent COVID-19. The chain is built from TRBV7-8 and TRBJ1-4, with TRBD1 matching over 9 bases. Material for sequencing was peripheral blood. DNA for the CDR3: TGTGCCAGCAGCTTAAGGACAGGGGCTAGCACTAATGAAAAACTGTTTTTT. It codes for CASSLRTGASTNEKLFF. The complete variable domain, with remaining parts taken from reference TRBV7-8 and TRBJ1-4, reads GAGVSQSPRYKVAKRGQDVALRCDPISGHVSLFWYQQALGQGPEFLTYFQNEAQLDKSGLPSDRFFAERPEGSVSTLKIQRTQQEDSAVYLCASSLRTGASTNEKLFFGSGTQLSVL.